This T cell receptor beta chain was captured in a study of cytomegalovirus exposure and HLA in healthy donors. The PCR made use of 60 Vbeta and 13 Jbeta primers. The table came from immunoSEQ multiplex PCR; TCRdb's copy has only in-frame clones and leaves some out. The sample has around 160,000 clones. The study's findings and limits: The study recorded around 160 TCR beta chains that were cytomegalovirus-associated.

Trimming removed 5 bases at V and 3 bases at J, with 8 bases between. Germline V gene data show CDR1 as LGHNA and CDR2 as YNFKEQ. This CDR3 is 13 amino acids long. A note on this clone: Its antigen is unknown.

The sample consisted of PBMCs. The chain couples TRBV4-2 to TRBJ1-5; D gene unclear. The clonotype originates from a woman aged 45-65 years in good health and CMV-seronegative. The CDR3: CASSESLNQPQHF. The CDR3 DNA sequence: TGTGCCAGCAGCGAGAGCCTCAATCAGCCCCAGCATTTT.